In this sample, the clone carrying this T cell receptor (beta chain) turned up many times. The antigen remains unidentified. TCRdb re-called the reads through MiXCR, storing one row per CDR3 protein. In the table there are 85,000 to 120,000 distinct CDR3 sequences, approximately 17% of which are singletons. The entry originates in a study of T cell repertoires in cytomegalovirus infection. Whole-study context: Public TCR beta signatures were indicative of both CMV infection and a matching HLA type. Study-wide results and limits: Cumulative frequency (of public TCR beta family members) identified carriers of CMV plus the relevant HLA. The response measured ex vivo was dominated by TCR beta clonotypes (HLA-C-restricted and CMV-specific).

This CDR3 comprises 16 residues. V gave up 2 bases and J gave up 8 bases; unmatched junction bases: 7. This clonotype originated in a human donor in good health (CMV status not recorded). Some clones in this sample may be carry-over from other donors' samples. The chain combines TRBV12-3 or TRBV12-4 with TRBJ2-1; 12 nucleotides line up with TRBD1. Source material: PBMCs. CDR3 coding DNA: TGTGCCAGCAGTTTACCCCCGGGACAGGGGGCCTATGAGCAGTTCTTC. It yields the protein CASSLPPGQGAYEQFF.